This TCR beta chain came from a study of T cell responses to AZD1222 COVID-19 vaccine. Assay used: immunoSEQ multiplex PCR; TCRdb lists only in-frame clones, some missing. The sample holds 120,000 to 150,000 clones, 90% seen once. Germline V CDR1 and CDR2: SGHDT, YYEEEE. V was clipped by 2 bases and J by 1 base, with 12 bases between them. The CDR3 loop spans 15 amino acids. Specimen: peripheral blood, collected on day 0 of AZD1222 vaccination. The rearrangement links TRBV5-6 to TRBJ1-2; the D is unclear. This clonotype was obtained from an adult in good health. DNA for the CDR3: TGTGCCAGCAGCTTAGGCCGGAGAGGTAACTATGGCTACACCTTC. Amino acid sequence: CASSLGRRGNYGYTF.